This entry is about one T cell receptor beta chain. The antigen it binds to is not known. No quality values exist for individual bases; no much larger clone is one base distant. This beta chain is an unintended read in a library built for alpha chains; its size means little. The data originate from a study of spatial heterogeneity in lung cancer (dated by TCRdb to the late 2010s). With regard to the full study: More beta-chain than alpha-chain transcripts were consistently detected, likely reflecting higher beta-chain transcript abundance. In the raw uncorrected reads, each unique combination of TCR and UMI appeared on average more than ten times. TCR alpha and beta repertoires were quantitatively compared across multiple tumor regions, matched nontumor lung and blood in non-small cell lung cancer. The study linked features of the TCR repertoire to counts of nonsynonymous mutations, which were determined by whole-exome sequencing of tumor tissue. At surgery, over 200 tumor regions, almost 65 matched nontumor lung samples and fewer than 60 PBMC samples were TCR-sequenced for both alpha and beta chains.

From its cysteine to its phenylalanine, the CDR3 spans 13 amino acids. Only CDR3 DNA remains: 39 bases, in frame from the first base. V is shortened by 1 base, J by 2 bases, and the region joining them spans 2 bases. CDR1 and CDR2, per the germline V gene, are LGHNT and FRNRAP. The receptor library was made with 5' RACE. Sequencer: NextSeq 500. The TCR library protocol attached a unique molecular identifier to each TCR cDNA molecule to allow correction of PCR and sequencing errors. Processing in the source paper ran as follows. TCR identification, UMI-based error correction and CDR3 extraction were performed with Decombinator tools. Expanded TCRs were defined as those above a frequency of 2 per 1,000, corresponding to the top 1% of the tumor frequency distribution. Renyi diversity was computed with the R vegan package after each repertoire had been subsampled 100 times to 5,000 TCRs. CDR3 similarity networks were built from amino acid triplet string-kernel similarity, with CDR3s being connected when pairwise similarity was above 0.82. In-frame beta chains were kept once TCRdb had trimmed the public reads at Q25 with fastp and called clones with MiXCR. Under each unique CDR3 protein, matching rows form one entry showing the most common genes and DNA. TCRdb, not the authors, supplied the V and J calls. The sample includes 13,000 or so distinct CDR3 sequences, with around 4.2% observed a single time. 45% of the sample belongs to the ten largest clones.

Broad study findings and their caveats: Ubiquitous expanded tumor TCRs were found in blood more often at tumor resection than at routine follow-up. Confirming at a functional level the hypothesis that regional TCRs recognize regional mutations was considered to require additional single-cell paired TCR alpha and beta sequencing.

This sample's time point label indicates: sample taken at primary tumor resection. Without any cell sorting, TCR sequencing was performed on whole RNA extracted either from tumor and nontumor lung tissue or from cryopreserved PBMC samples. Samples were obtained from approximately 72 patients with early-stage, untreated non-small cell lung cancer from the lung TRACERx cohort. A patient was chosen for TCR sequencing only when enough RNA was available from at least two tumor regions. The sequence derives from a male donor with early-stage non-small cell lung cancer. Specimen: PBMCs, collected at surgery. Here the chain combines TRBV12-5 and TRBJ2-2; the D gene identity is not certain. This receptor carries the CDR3 CASGLGNTGELFF. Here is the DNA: TGTGCTAGTGGTTTGGGTAACACCGGGGAGCTGTTTTTT.